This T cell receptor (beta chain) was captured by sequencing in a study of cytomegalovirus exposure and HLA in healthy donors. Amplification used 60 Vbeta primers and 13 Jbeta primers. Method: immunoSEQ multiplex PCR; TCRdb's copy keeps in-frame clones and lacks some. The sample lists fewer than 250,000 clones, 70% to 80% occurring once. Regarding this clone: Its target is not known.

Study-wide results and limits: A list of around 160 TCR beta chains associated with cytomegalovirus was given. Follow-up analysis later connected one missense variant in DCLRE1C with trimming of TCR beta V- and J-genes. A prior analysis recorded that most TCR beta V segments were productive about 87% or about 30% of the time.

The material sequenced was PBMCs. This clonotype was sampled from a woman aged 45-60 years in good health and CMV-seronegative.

CDR3 sequence (DNA): TGTGCCAGCAGCTTAGGGGAGGGAGCCGTCTACGAGCAGTACTTC. Translation gives CASSLGEGAVYEQYF. The chain combines TRBV7-9 with TRBJ2-7, with TRBD2 identical over 7 bases. CDR3 length: 15 residues. Germline loops: CDR1 SEHNR, CDR2 FQNEAQ (reference sequence). After removal of 1 base from V and 3 bases from J, the junction contained 6 bases not matched to a gene.